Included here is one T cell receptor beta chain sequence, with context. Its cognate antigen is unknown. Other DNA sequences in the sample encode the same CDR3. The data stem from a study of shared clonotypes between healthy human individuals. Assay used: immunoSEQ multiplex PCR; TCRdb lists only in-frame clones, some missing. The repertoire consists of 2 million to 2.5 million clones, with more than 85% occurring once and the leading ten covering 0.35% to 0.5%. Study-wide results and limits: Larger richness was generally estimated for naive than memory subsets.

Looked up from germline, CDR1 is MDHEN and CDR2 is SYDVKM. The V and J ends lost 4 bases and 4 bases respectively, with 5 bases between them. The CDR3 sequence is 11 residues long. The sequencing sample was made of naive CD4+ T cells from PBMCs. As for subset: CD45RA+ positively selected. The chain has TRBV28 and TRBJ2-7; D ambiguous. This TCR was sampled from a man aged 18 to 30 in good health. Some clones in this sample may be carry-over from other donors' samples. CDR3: CASSSSYEQYF. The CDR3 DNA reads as TGTGCCAGCAGTTCCTCTTACGAGCAGTACTTC.